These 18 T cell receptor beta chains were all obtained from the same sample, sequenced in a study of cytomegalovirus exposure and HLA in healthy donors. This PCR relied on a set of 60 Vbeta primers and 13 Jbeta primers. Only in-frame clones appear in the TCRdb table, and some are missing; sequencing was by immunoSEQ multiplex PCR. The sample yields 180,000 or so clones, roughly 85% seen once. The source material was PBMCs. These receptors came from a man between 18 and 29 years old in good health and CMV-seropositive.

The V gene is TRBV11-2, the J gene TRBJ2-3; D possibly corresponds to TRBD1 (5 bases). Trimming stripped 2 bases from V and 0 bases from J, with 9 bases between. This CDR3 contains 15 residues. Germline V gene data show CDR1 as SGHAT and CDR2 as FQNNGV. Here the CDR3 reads CASSLRDRSTDTQYF. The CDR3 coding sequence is TGTGCCAGCAGCTTAAGAGACAGAAGCACAGATACGCAGTATTTT.

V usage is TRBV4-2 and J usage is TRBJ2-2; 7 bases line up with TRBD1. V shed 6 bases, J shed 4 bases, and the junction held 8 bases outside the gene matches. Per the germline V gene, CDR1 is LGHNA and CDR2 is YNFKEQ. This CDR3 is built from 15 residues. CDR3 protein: CASRTGTVGTGELFF. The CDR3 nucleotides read TGTGCCAGCAGGACGGGGACAGTCGGCACCGGGGAGCTGTTTTTT.

The CDR3 reads CASRDTGTNEQYF. For the CDR3, the DNA is TGTGCCAGCAGGGATACAGGGACAAATGAGCAGTACTTC. The V and J genes are TRBV6-5 and TRBJ2-7; maybe TRBD1 (6 bases). The ends were cut back, 6 bases at V and 7 bases at J, with 16 bases in the middle. The CDR3 has 13 residues. CDR1 and CDR2 from the germline V gene are MNHEY and SVGAGI.

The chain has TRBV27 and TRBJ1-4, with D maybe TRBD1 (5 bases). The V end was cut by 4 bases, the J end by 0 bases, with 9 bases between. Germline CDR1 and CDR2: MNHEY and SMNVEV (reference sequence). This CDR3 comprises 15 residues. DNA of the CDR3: TGTGCCAGCAGTTCCCCGGGGGCAACTAATGAAAAACTGTTTTTT. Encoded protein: CASSSPGATNEKLFF.

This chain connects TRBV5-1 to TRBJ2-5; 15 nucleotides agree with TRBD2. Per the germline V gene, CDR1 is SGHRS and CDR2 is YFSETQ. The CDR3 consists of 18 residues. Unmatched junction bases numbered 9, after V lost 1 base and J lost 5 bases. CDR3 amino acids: CASSLRTSGGATGETQYF. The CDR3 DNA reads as TGCGCCAGCAGCTTGAGGACTAGCGGGGGGGCGACGGGGGAGACCCAGTACTTC.

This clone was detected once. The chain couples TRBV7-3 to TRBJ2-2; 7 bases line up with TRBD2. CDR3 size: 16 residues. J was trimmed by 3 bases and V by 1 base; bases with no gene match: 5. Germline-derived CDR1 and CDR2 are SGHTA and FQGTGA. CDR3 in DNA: TGTGCCAGCAGCTTAATTGGGCGGGGGTACACCGGGGAGCTGTTTTTT. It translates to CASSLIGRGYTGELFF.

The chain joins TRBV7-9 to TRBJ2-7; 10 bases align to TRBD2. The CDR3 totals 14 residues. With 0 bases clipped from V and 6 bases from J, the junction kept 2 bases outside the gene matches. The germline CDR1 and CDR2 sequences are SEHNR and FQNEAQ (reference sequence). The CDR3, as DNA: TGTGCCAGCAGCTTAGCGGCTAGCGGGGGCGAGCAGTACTTC. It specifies CASSLAASGGEQYF.

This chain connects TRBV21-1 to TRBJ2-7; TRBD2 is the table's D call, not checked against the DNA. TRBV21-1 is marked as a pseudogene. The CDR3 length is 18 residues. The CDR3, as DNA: TGTGCCAGCAGCAAAGCTGAGCCGGAGACTAGCGTCTCCTACGAGCAGTACTTC. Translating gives CASSKAEPETSVSYEQYF.

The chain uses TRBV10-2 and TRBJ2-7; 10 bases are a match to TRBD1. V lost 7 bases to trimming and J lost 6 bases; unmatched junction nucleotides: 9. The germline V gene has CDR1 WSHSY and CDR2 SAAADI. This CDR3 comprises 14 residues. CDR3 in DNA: TGCGCCAGCACCCCATGGACAGGGGGGCGCGAGCAGTACTTC. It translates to CASTPWTGGREQYF.

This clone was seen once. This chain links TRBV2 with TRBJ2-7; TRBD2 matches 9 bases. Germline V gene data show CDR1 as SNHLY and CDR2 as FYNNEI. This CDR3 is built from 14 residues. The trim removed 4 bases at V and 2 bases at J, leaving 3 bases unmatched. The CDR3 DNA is TGTGCCAGCAGTGGGCGGGGGGGCCCCTACGAGCAGTACTTC. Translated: CASSGRGGPYEQYF.

The CDR3 region is CASSPTGALNTEAFF. The CDR3 coding sequence is TGCGCCAGCAGCCCTACTGGGGCCTTGAACACTGAAGCTTTCTTT. The chain carries TRBV5-1 and TRBJ1-1, with a possible D match to TRBD1 (5 bases). V lost 4 bases to trimming and J lost 0 bases, with 13 bases between them. The CDR3 is 15 residues long. The V gene's germline CDR1 is SGHRS and CDR2 YFSETQ.

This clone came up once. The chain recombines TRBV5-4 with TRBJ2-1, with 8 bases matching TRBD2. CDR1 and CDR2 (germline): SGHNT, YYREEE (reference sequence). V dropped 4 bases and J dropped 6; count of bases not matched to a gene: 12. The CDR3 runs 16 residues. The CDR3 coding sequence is TGTGCCAGCAGCCCCGGGGGGAGCGGGGGCCTCAATGAGCAGTTCTTC. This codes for CASSPGGSGGLNEQFF.

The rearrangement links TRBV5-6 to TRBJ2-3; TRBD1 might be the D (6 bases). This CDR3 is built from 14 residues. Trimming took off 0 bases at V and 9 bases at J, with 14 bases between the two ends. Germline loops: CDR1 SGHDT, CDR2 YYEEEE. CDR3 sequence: CASSLAQGSATQYF. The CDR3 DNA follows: TGTGCCAGCAGCTTGGCCCAGGGGAGCGCCACGCAGTATTTT. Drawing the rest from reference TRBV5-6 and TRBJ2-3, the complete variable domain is DAGVTQSPTHLIKTRGQQVTLRCSPKSGHDTVSWYQQALGQGPQFIFQYYEEEERQRGNFPDRFSGHQFPNYSSELNVNALLLGDSALYLCASSLAQGSATQYFGPGTRLTVL.

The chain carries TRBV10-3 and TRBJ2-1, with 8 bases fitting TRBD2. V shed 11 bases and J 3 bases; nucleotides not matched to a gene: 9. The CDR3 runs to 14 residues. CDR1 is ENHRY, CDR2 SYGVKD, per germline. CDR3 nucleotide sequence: TGTGCCGCAGATAGCGGGATACTCTACAATGAGCAGTTCTTC. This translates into CAADSGILYNEQFF.

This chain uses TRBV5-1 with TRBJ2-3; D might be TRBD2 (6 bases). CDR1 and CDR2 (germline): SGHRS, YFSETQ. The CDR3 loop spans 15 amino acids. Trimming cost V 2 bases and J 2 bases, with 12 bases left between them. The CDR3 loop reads CASSFWGLLTDTQYF. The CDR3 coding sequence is TGCGCCAGCAGCTTTTGGGGACTGCTCACAGATACGCAGTATTTT.

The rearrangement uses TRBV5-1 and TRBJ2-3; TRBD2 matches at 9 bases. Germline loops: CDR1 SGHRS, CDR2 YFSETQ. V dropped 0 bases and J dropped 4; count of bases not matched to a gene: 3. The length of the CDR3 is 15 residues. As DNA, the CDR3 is TGCGCCAGCAGCTTGGGCATAGCGGGGGCAGATACGCAGTATTTT. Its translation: CASSLGIAGADTQYF.

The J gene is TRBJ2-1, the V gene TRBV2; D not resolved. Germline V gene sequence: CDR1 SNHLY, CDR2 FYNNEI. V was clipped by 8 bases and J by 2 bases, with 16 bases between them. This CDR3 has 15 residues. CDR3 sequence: CASGRLSDAYNEQFF. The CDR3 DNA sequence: TGTGCCAGCGGTCGACTTAGTGACGCCTACAATGAGCAGTTCTTC.

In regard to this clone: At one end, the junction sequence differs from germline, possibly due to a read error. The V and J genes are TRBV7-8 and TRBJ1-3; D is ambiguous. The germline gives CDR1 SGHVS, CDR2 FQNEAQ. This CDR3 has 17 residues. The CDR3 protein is CASSLARDSSSRNTIYF. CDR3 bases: TGTGCCAGCAGCTTAGCACGGGATAGTTCCTCTCGAAACACCATATATTTT.